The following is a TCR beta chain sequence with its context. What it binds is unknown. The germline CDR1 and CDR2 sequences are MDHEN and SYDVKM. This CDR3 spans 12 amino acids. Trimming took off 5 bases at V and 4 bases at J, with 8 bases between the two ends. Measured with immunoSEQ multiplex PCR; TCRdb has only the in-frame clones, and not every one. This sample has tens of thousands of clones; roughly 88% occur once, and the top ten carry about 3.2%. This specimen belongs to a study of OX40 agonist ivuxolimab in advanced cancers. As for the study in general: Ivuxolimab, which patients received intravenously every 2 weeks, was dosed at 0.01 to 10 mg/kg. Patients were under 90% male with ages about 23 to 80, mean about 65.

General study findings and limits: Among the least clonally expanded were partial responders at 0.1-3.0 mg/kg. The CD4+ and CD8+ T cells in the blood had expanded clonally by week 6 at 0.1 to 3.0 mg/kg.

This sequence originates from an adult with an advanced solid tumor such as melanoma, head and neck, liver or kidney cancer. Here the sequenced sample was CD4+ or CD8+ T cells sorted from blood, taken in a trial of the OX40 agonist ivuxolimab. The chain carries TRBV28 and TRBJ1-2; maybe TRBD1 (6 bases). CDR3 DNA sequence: TGTGCCAGCAGTACCAGGGGCTATGGCTACACCTTC. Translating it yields CASSTRGYGYTF.